This entry lists 17 T cell receptor beta chains sequenced from one sample in a study of T cells in Graves' hyperthyroidism and ophthalmopathy (dated by TCRdb to between 2018 and 2021). Library preparation was by multiplex PCR. Sequencing used an Illumina HiSeq 2000. Amplification of TCR beta CDR3 regions was carried out from RNA transcripts. A first-round RT-PCR of the TCR CDR3 used the HTBI primer set with the Qiagen OneStep RT-PCR kit. In-frame beta chains were kept once TCRdb had trimmed the public reads at Q25 with fastp and called clones with MiXCR. Entries that share a CDR3 protein sequence are merged under the most common genes and DNA. Across this sample there are approximately 500,000 distinct CDR3 sequences, with 40% to 55% seen only once. Clones ranked in the top ten supply around 8% of the sample. Sequenced input: peripheral blood or thyroid tissue (not recorded which). These receptors came from a woman aged 18-30 years with Graves' hyperthyroidism.

This clonotype was picked up a small number of times. The rearrangement links TRBV3-1 to TRBJ2-2; D perhaps matches TRBD2 (6 bases). Trimming took off 1 base at V and 0 bases at J, with 9 bases between the two ends. CDR3 length: 16 amino acids. CDR1 and CDR2 (germline): LGHDT, YNNKEL (reference sequence). The CDR3 region is CASSQVSGANTGELFF. The CDR3 nucleotides are TGTGCCAGCAGCCAAGTTAGCGGCGCGAACACCGGGGAGCTGTTTTTT.

This clonotype was found many times. The V gene is TRBV10-3, the J gene TRBJ1-5; possible D gene TRBD1, 5 bases. Trimming took 4 bases from V and 3 from J, leaving 10 bases between them. The CDR3 extends over 14 amino acids. Germline loops: CDR1 ENHRY, CDR2 SYGVKD. CDR3 DNA sequence: TGTGCCATCAGTGGACAGAGAGTCAATCAGCCCCAGCATTTT. Protein sequence: CAISGQRVNQPQHF.

Many counts were recorded for this clonotype. This chain uses TRBV11-3 with TRBJ2-5; TRBD2 agrees at 8 bases. V gave up 6 bases and J gave up 5 bases; unmatched junction bases: 5. The CDR3 is 13 residues long. From germline, CDR1 is SGHNT and CDR2 YENEEA. CDR3 sequence reads: CASRYSGTETQYF. Written as DNA, the CDR3 is TGTGCCAGCAGATATAGCGGGACGGAGACCCAGTACTTC.

V gene TRBV20-1 combines with J gene TRBJ1-1, with D uncertain. The CDR3 runs to 14 residues. Germline lookup yields CDR1 DFQATT and CDR2 SNEGSKA (reference sequence). V lost 1 base and J lost 3, with 12 bases in between. CDR3 sequence reads: CSARGLAADTEAFF. The CDR3 DNA follows: TGCAGTGCTAGAGGGTTGGCGGCGGACACTGAAGCTTTCTTT.

The J gene is TRBJ1-2, the V gene TRBV15, with D unresolved. The CDR3 sequence is 14 residues long. Germline assignment: CDR1 LNHNV and CDR2 YYDKDF (reference sequence). Trimming removed 0 bases from V and 7 bases from J, with 12 bases in between. CDR3 residues: CATSRDQLGSGYTF. The CDR3 bases are TGTGCCACCAGCAGAGATCAGCTAGGGTCTGGCTACACCTTC.

V and J are TRBV2 and TRBJ2-3; TRBD2 aligns across 8 bases. This CDR3 is 15 amino acids long. The J segment lost 2 bases and the V segment lost 5 bases, leaving 6 bases of the junction unmatched. Germline lookup yields CDR1 SNHLY and CDR2 FYNNEI. The CDR3 is CASSTREGPTDTQYF. CDR3 bases: TGTGCCAGCAGTACCCGGGAGGGCCCCACAGATACGCAGTATTTT.

As regards this clonotype: A much bigger clone sits one base away, suggesting this may be a read error. The chain uses TRBV6-1 and TRBJ1-5, with 10 bases aligning to TRBD1. CDR1 MNHNS and CDR2 SASEGT come from the germline V gene. This CDR3 contains 14 residues. The CDR3 spells CAGSEDRGAQPQHF. For the CDR3, the DNA is TGTGCCGGCAGTGAGGACAGGGGGGCTCAGCCCCAGCATTTT.

This clonotype was recorded many times. This chain joins TRBV24-1 and TRBJ1-4, with 10 bases matching TRBD1. Germline CDR1 is KGHDR and CDR2 is SFDVKD. CDR3 length equals 16 residues. Trimming took 2 bases from V and 7 from J; bases not matched to a gene: 6. CDR3 coding DNA: TGTGCCACCAGTGATTCGCCGGGACAGGGGAGTGAAAAACTGTTTTTT. The encoded protein is CATSDSPGQGSEKLFF.

This clonotype was counted a few times. V gene TRBV4-2 combines with J gene TRBJ2-7, with TRBD1 matching over 8 bases. Germline V CDR1 and CDR2: LGHNA, YNFKEQ. This CDR3 comprises 16 residues. With 4 bases clipped from V and 4 bases from J, the junction kept 12 bases outside the gene matches. The chain's CDR3 is CASSPEGTGGRYEQYF. CDR3 coding DNA: TGTGCCAGCAGCCCCGAGGGAACAGGGGGTAGGTACGAGCAGTACTTC.

This clonotype was recorded at least ten times. The rearrangement links TRBV6-6 to TRBJ2-5; tentatively, D is TRBD1 or TRBD2 (7 bases each). The CDR3 runs to 17 residues. V dropped 5 bases and J dropped 2 bases, with 21 bases sitting between them. Germline values: CDR1 MNHNY, CDR2 SVGAGI (reference sequence). The CDR3 DNA follows: TGTGCCAGCAGTCATGACAGGGACTACTACCATCAAGAGACCCAGTACTTC. It encodes CASSHDRDYYHQETQYF.

The rearrangement uses TRBV10-3 and TRBJ2-7, with D possibly TRBD1 on 5 matching bases. The germline CDR1 and CDR2 sequences are ENHRY and SYGVKD. The CDR3 loop spans 13 amino acids. Trimming left V 4 bases short and J 5 bases short, with 12 bases between. The CDR3 sequence is CAISGRAMDEQYF. In DNA form, the CDR3 reads TGTGCCATCAGTGGCAGGGCTATGGACGAGCAGTACTTC.

This clonotype has ten or more counts. This chain connects TRBV2 to TRBJ1-1; D might be TRBD1 (6 bases). Germline V gene lookup returns CDR1 SNHLY and CDR2 FYNNEI. This CDR3 is 13 amino acids long. Trimming took 4 bases from V and 11 from J, leaving 17 bases between them. The CDR3 region has the DNA TGTGCCAGCAGTGGGTATGACACAGGGCATGCTTTCTTT. This sequence encodes CASSGYDTGHAFF.

This clonotype was recorded many times. The chain employs TRBV7-2 and TRBJ2-5; the match to TRBD2 covers 7 bases. V was pared by 4 bases and J by 5 bases, with 7 bases of the junction left unmatched. The CDR3 has 14 amino acids. Per the germline V gene, CDR1 is SGHTA and CDR2 is FQGNSA. The DNA of the CDR3 is TGTGCCAGCAGCTCCTTCGCGGGAGCGGAGACCCAGTACTTC. Its protein is CASSSFAGAETQYF.

J is TRBJ1-5 and V is TRBV6-1; TRBD1 agrees at 12 bases. CDR1 MNHNS and CDR2 SASEGT come from the germline V gene. After removal of 6 bases from V and 3 bases from J, the junction contained 9 bases not matched to a gene. This CDR3 is 17 amino acids long. The CDR3 DNA reads TGTGCCAGCAGGGGACAGGGGGCATTCGGAAACAATCAGCCCCAGCATTTT. Its translation is CASRGQGAFGNNQPQHF.

This clonotype was seen many times. V usage is TRBV9 and J usage is TRBJ2-5; TRBD2 aligns across 7 bases. CDR1 is SGDLS, CDR2 YYNGEE, per germline. With V trimmed by 3 bases and J by 5 bases, 16 bases remained unmatched. The CDR3 covers 17 residues. CDR3 sequence: CASSAPLPNRRGETQYF. CDR3 in DNA: TGTGCCAGCAGCGCACCCCTTCCGAACAGGCGGGGGGAGACCCAGTACTTC.

The gene calls are TRBV20-1 and TRBJ2-2, with TRBD1 matching 8 bases. The CDR3 sequence is 16 residues long. With 5 bases clipped from V and 4 bases from J, the junction kept 12 bases outside the gene matches. Germline lookup yields CDR1 DFQATT and CDR2 SNEGSKA (reference sequence). The CDR3 DNA reads TGCAGTGCTCCCATGCTTCAGGGGGCGGGCACCGGGGAGCTGTTTTTT. The encoded protein is CSAPMLQGAGTGELFF.

This chain joins TRBV19 and TRBJ2-6; D remains unclear. Germline V CDR1 and CDR2: LNHDA, SQIVND (reference sequence). The V and J ends lost 7 bases and 2 bases respectively, with 9 bases between them. CDR3 size: 14 residues. The CDR3 sequence: CASKIRAGANVLTF. The CDR3 nucleotides are TGTGCCAGTAAAATCCGGGCTGGGGCCAACGTCCTGACTTTC.